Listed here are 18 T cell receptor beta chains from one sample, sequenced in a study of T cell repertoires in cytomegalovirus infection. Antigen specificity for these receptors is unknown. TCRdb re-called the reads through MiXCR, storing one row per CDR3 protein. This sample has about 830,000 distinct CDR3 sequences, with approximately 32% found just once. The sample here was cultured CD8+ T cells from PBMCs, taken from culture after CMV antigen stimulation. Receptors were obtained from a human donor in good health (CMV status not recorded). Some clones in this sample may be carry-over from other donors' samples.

CDR3 region: CASSYKRTGHLNTEAFF. The CDR3 DNA reads TGTGCCAGCAGTTACAAGAGGACGGGACACCTGAACACTGAAGCTTTCTTT. V and J are TRBV6-2 or TRBV6-3 and TRBJ1-1; D possibly corresponds to TRBD1 (6 bases). Germline V gives CDR1 MNHEY, CDR2 SVGEGT. Deletions cut 2 bases from V and 0 bases from J, with 16 bases between. The length of the CDR3 is 17 residues.

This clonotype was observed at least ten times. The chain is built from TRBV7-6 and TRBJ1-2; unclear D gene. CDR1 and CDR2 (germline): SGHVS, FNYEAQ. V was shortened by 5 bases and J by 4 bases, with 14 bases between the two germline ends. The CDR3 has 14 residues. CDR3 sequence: CASSPTRIGYGYTF. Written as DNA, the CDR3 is TGTGCCAGCAGCCCGACCCGGATAGGCTATGGCTACACCTTC.

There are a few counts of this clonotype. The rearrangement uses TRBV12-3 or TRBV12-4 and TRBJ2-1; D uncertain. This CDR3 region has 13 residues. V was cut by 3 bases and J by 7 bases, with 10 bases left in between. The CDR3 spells CASSFTPWNEQFF. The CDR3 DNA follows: TGTGCCAGCAGTTTTACACCCTGGAATGAGCAGTTCTTC.

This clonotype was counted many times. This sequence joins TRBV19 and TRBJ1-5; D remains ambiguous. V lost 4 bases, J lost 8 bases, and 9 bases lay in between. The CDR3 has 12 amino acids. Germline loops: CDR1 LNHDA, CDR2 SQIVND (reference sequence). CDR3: CASSTGWEPQHF. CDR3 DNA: TGTGCCAGTAGTACTGGGTGGGAGCCCCAGCATTTT.

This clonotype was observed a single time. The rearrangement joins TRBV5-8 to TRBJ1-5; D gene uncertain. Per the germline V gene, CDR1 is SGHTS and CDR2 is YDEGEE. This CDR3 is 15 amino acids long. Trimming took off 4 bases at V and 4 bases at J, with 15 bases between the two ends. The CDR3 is CASSGVGRLNQPQHF. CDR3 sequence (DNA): TGTGCCAGCAGCGGGGTGGGCCGCCTGAATCAGCCCCAGCATTTT. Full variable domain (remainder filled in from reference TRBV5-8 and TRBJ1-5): EAGVTQSPTHLIKTRGQQATLRCSPISGHTSVYWYQQALGLGLQFLLWYDEGEERNRGNFPPRFSGRQFPNYSSELNVNALELEDSALYLCASSGVGRLNQPQHFGDGTRLSIL.

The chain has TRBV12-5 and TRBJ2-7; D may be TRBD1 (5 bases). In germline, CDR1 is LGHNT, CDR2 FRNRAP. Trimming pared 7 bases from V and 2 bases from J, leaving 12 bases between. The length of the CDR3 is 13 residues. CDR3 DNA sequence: TGTGCTAGTGATGCAGGGATTACCTACGAGCAGTACTTC. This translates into CASDAGITYEQYF.

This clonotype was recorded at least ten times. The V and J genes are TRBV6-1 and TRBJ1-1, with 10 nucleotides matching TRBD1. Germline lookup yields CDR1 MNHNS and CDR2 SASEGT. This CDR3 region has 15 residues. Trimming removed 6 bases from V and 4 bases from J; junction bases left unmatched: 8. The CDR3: CASRISGTGATEAFF. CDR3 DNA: TGTGCCAGCAGGATTTCCGGGACAGGGGCCACTGAAGCTTTCTTT.

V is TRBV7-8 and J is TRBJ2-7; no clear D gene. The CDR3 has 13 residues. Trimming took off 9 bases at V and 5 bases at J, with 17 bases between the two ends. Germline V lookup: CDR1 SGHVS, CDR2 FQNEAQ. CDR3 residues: CASRLDRRNEQYV. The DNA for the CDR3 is TGTGCCAGTAGATTAGACCGCAGGAACGAGCAGTACGTC.

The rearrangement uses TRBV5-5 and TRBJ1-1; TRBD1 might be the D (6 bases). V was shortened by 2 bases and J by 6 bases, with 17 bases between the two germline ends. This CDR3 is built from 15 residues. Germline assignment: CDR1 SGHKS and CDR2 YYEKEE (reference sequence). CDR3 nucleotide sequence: TGTGCCAGCAGCTTCCTCAGGGATCCAGGGGCTGAAGCTTTCTTT. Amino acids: CASSFLRDPGAEAFF.

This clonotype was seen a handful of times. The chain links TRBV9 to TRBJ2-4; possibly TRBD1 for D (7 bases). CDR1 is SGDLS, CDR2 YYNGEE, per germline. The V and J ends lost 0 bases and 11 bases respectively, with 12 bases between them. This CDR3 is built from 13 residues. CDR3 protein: CASSVGQGGVQYF. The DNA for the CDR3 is TGTGCCAGCAGCGTAGGACAGGGCGGGGTTCAGTACTTC.

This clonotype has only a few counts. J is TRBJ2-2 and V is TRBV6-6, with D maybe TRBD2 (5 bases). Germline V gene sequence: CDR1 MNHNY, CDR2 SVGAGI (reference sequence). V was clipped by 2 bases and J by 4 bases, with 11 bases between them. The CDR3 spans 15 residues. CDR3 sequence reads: CASSYEAAITGELFF. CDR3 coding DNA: TGTGCCAGCAGTTACGAAGCGGCTATCACCGGGGAGCTGTTTTTT.

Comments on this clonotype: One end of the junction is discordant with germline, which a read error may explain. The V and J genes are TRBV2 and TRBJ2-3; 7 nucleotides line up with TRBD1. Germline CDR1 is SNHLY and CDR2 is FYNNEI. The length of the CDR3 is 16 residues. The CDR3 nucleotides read TGTGCCAACAGTGACCCGGGACAGAGCATAACAGATACGCAGTATTTT. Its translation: CANSDPGQSITDTQYF.

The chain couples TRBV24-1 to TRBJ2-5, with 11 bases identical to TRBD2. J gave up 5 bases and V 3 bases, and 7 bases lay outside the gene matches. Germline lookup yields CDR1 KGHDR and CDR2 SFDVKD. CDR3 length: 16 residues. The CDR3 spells CATSDPTSGDFETQYF. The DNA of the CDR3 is TGTGCCACCAGTGATCCGACTAGCGGGGATTTCGAGACCCAGTACTTC.

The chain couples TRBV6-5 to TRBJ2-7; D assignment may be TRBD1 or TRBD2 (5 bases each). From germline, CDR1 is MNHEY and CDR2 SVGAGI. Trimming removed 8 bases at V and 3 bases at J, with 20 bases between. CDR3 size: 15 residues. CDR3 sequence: CASGTHISGNYEQYV. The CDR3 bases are TGTGCCAGCGGGACCCATATAAGCGGTAACTACGAGCAGTACGTC.

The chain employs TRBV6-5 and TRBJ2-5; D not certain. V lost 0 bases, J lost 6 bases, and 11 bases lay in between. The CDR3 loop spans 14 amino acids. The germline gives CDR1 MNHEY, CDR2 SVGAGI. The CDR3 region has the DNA TGTGCCAGCAGTTACTCGAAGGGAATAAAGACCCAGTACTTC. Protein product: CASSYSKGIKTQYF.

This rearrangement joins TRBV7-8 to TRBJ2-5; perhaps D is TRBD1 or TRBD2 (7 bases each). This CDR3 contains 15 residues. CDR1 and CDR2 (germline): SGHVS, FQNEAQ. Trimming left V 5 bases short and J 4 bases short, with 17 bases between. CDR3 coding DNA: TGTGCCAGCAGCCGCTTGGGCAGGGGGGGAGAGACCCAGTACTTC. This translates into CASSRLGRGGETQYF.

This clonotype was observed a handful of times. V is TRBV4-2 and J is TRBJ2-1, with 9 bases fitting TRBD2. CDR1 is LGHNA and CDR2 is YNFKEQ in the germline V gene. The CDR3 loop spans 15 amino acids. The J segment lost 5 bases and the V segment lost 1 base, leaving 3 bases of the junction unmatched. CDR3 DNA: TGTGCCAGCAGCCAAGCACTAGCGGGTAACAATGAGCAGTTCTTC. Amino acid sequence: CASSQALAGNNEQFF.

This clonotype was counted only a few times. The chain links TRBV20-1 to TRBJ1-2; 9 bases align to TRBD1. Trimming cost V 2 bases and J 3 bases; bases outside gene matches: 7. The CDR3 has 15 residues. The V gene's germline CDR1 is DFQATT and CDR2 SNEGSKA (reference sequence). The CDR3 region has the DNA TGCAGTGCTAGATCGGGACAGGGACATTACTATGGCTACACCTTC. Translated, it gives CSARSGQGHYYGYTF.